The 18 T cell receptor beta chains presented below share a single source sample, sequenced in a study of post-analysis software for immune sequencing data. The study, taken as a whole, reports: Higher frequency in patients than in controls was seen for about five TRBV segments, with TRBV5-6, TRBV5-1 and TRBV20-1 among them.

These TCRs' antigens remain unknown. Carried by the TCR beta cDNA libraries were unique molecular identifiers. TCRdb reprocessed the PCR reads via MiXCR and lists one record per CDR3 protein. Seen here are 700,000 to 800,000 distinct CDR3 sequences, roughly 27% observed once, and the top ten hold more than 0.45%. Source material: blood. Every receptor here comes from a girl between 10 and 17 years old with multiple sclerosis.

The chain combines TRBV7-9 with TRBJ2-3; the D call may be TRBD1 or TRBD2 (7 bases each). There are 16 residues in the CDR3. Trimming shortened V by 5 bases and J by 0 bases, and 15 bases separated the two germline ends. Per germline, CDR1 SEHNR and CDR2 FQNEAQ (reference sequence). In DNA form, the CDR3 reads TGTGCCAGCAGCCCAAGGGAGGGGGCGAGCACAGATACGCAGTATTTT. This translates into CASSPREGASTDTQYF.

The rearrangement uses TRBV7-2 and TRBJ2-3; 7 nucleotides agree with TRBD1. CDR1 is SGHTA and CDR2 is FQGNSA in the germline V gene. Trimming cost V 4 bases and J 1 base; bases outside gene matches: 2. The CDR3 is 14 residues long. The CDR3 spells CASSSDRGTDTQYF. The DNA for the CDR3 is TGTGCCAGCAGCTCAGACAGGGGCACAGATACGCAGTATTTT. Using reference TRBV7-2 and TRBJ2-3 for the parts outside the CDR3, the full variable domain is GAGVSQSPSNKVTEKGKDVELRCDPISGHTALYWYRQSLGQGLEFLIYFQGNSAPDKSGLPSDRFSAERTGGSVSTLTIQRTQQEDSAVYLCASSSDRGTDTQYFGPGTRLTVL.

This clonotype was observed a few times. The V gene is TRBV20-1, the J gene TRBJ2-1, with 11 bases aligning to TRBD1. The CDR3 consists of 14 residues. Germline V gene lookup returns CDR1 DFQATT and CDR2 SNEGSKA (reference sequence). The V and J ends lost 6 bases and 6 bases, in that order; junction bases with no gene match: 7. The CDR3 sequence is CSAVDRGRVNEQFF. The CDR3 region has the DNA TGCAGTGCAGTGGACAGGGGGCGGGTCAATGAGCAGTTCTTC.

The chain employs TRBV29-1 and TRBJ2-1; D possibly corresponds to TRBD2 (7 bases). Germline assignment: CDR1 SQVTM and CDR2 ANQGSEA. The CDR3 is 16 residues long. Trimming took 7 bases from V and 4 from J, leaving 23 bases between them. The CDR3 DNA reads as TGCAGCGCCGCGGGGGACACCATGGGAAAGTACAATGAGCAGTTCTTC. Its protein is CSAAGDTMGKYNEQFF.

This clonotype showed up just a few times. The chain links TRBV7-9 to TRBJ1-4; possibly TRBD1 for D (6 bases). The V and J ends lost 5 bases and 8 bases respectively, with 24 bases between them. The germline gives CDR1 SEHNR, CDR2 FQNEAQ (reference sequence). The CDR3 contains 17 residues. CDR3 bases: TGTGCCAGCAGCCCTAGAGGCGCCGGGACACGGGAAGAAAAACTGTTTTTT. It translates to CASSPRGAGTREEKLFF.

This rearrangement joins TRBV20-1 to TRBJ1-2; D is unresolved. Per germline, CDR1 DFQATT and CDR2 SNEGSKA (reference sequence). The CDR3 contains 12 residues. V gave up 6 bases and J gave up 5 bases, with 13 bases separating them. The CDR3 coding sequence is TGCAGTGCGCTTCATGTCGGTTATGGCTACACCTTC. Protein product: CSALHVGYGYTF.

This clonotype has ten or more counts. This chain uses TRBV4-3 with TRBJ2-5; D unclear. Germline V gene data show CDR1 as LGHNA and CDR2 as YSLEER. This CDR3 contains 14 residues. Deletions cut 4 bases from V and 1 base from J, with 10 bases between. The CDR3 loop is CASSPKKGQETQYF. CDR3 coding DNA: TGCGCCAGCAGCCCAAAAAAGGGCCAAGAGACCCAGTACTTC.

The rearrangement links TRBV28 to TRBJ2-1, with D unclear. Germline V gene data show CDR1 as MDHEN and CDR2 as SYDVKM. The CDR3 spans 13 residues. The V gene lost 6 bases and the J gene lost 10 bases, with 16 bases spanning the gap. The CDR3 DNA follows: TGTGCCAGCAGCCTATCACATTATACCGAGCAGTTCTTC. Its protein product is CASSLSHYTEQFF.

The chain is built from TRBV9 and TRBJ1-5; D is undetermined. V was cut by 0 bases and J by 3 bases, with 4 bases left in between. This CDR3 has 13 residues. Germline V gene data show CDR1 as SGDLS and CDR2 as YYNGEE. The CDR3 sequence: CASSVGANQPQHF. CDR3 nucleotides: TGTGCCAGCAGCGTAGGGGCCAATCAGCCCCAGCATTTT.

The DNA for the CDR3 is TGTGCCAGCAGCCTGAAGGGGCAATGGGAGACCCAGTACTTC. It codes for CASSLKGQWETQYF. V and J are TRBV14 and TRBJ2-7, with D possibly TRBD1 on 5 matching bases. The end of the DNA is better explained by TRBJ2-5, so the J call may be wrong. The germline CDR1 and CDR2 sequences are SGHDN and FVKESK. This CDR3 contains 14 residues.

This chain uses TRBV29-1 with TRBJ2-5, with 13 bases fitting TRBD2. This CDR3 is 15 amino acids long. J gave up 5 bases and V 4 bases, and 7 bases lay outside the gene matches. Germline CDR1 is SQVTM and CDR2 is ANQGSEA. The CDR3, as DNA: TGCAGCGTTGCACGGGGGACTAGCGGGGAGGAGACCCAGTACTTC. It encodes CSVARGTSGEETQYF.

There are a few counts of this clonotype. The J gene is TRBJ1-1, the V gene TRBV6-5; TRBD1 matches at 8 bases. The CDR3 sequence is 14 residues long. J was trimmed by 5 bases and V by 5 bases; bases with no gene match: 7. Germline CDR1 reads MNHEY; CDR2 reads SVGAGI. The CDR3, as DNA: TGTGCCAGCAGTACACGGACAGGGAGGACTGAAGCTTTCTTT. Translation: CASSTRTGRTEAFF.

The chain recombines TRBV2 with TRBJ2-1; D is unclear. The CDR3 runs 13 residues. CDR1 and CDR2 from the germline V gene are SNHLY and FYNNEI. Trimming shortened V by 4 bases and J by 9 bases, and 13 bases separated the two germline ends. In nucleotides, the CDR3 is TGTGCCAGCAGTGTTGTCCCGGTGGGTGAGCAGTTCTTC. It yields the protein CASSVVPVGEQFF.

The chain recombines TRBV14 with TRBJ2-7; D remains unclear. Trimming shortened V by 4 bases and J by 6 bases, and 13 bases separated the two germline ends. The V gene's germline CDR1 is SGHDN and CDR2 FVKESK. The CDR3 has 13 residues. CDR3 sequence: CASSPTGQREQYF. The CDR3 nucleotides read TGTGCCAGCAGCCCGACGGGTCAACGCGAGCAGTACTTC.

The chain joins TRBV6-5 to TRBJ1-3; TRBD1 is a possible D gene (5 bases). Germline CDR1 MNHEY, CDR2 SVGAGI. V was pared by 4 bases and J by 0 bases, with 16 bases between. CDR3 length: 17 amino acids. CDR3 protein: CASSCSGWGNSGNTIYF. DNA of the CDR3: TGTGCCAGCAGTTGCTCTGGATGGGGGAACTCTGGAAACACCATATATTTT.

The rearrangement links TRBV5-5 to TRBJ1-5, with D possibly matching TRBD1 (6 bases). Germline values: CDR1 SGHKS, CDR2 YYEKEE (reference sequence). V was shortened by 4 bases and J by 0 bases, with 11 bases between the two germline ends. The CDR3 is made up of 15 amino acids. The CDR3 protein is CASSVDRTSNQPQHF. The DNA for the CDR3 is TGTGCCAGCAGCGTGGACAGAACTAGCAATCAGCCCCAGCATTTT.

The chain couples TRBV6-2 or TRBV6-3 to TRBJ1-5; D gene uncertain. CDR3 length: 15 amino acids. The ends were cut back, 2 bases at V and 5 bases at J, with 13 bases in the middle. Germline lookup yields CDR1 MNHEY and CDR2 SVGEGT. CDR3 DNA: TGTGCCAGCAGTTACGAGGGCGGCGATCATCAGCCCCAGCATTTT. It is translated as CASSYEGGDHQPQHF.

V gene TRBV20-1 combines with J gene TRBJ2-1; 11 bases agree with TRBD2. Germline V gene data show CDR1 as DFQATT and CDR2 as SNEGSKA (reference sequence). The CDR3 runs 15 residues. The V gene end was trimmed by 3 bases and the J gene end by 5 bases; junction bases not matched to a gene: 6. CDR3: CSARSLAGAHNEQFF. CDR3 bases: TGCAGTGCTAGGTCACTAGCGGGGGCTCACAATGAGCAGTTCTTC.